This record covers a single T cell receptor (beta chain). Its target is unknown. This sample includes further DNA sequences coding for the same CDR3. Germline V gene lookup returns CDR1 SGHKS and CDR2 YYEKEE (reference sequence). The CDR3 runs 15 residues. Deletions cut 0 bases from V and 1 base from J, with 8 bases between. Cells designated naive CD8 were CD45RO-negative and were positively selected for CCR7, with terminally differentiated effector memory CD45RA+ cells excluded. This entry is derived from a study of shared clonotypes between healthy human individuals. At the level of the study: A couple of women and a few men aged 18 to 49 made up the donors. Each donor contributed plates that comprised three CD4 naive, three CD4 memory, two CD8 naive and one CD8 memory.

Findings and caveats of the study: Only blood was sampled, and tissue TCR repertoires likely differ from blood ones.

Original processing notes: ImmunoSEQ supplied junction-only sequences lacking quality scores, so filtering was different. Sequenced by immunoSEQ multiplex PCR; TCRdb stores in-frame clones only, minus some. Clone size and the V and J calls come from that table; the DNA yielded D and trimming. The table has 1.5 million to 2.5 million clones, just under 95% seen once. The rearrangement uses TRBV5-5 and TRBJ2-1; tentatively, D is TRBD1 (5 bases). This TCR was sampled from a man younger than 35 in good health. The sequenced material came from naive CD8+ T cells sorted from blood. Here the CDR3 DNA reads TGTGCCAGCAGCTTGGACAGGAGTTCCTACAATGAGCAGTTCTTC. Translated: CASSLDRSSYNEQFF.